These 9 T cell receptor beta chains share one sample of origin, sequenced in a study of cytomegalovirus exposure and HLA in healthy donors. Using immunoSEQ multiplex PCR, the repertoire was profiled, and TCRdb retains in-frame clones only, with some absent. The repertoire holds some 140,000 clones, with about 90% as singletons. Sequenced input: PBMCs. Receptors originate from a man aged 18 to 30 in good health and CMV-seronegative.

The chain uses TRBV6-5 and TRBJ2-5, with D tentatively TRBD2 (6 bases). Germline loops: CDR1 MNHEY, CDR2 SVGAGI. The CDR3 loop spans 14 amino acids. The germline V and J ends were trimmed by 0 bases and 3 bases, with 8 bases remaining between them. This CDR3 is CASSYSWGEETQYF. CDR3 DNA sequence: TGTGCCAGCAGTTACTCGTGGGGGGAAGAGACCCAGTACTTC.

The CDR3 region is CASSLLAGVETQYF. DNA for the CDR3: TGCGCCAGCAGCCTACTAGCGGGAGTGGAGACCCAGTACTTC. The V call is TRBV4-1, the J call TRBJ2-5; 11 nucleotides match TRBD2. The J segment lost 5 bases and the V segment lost 4 bases, leaving 3 bases of the junction unmatched. This CDR3 is built from 14 residues. Germline CDR1 reads MGHRA; CDR2 reads YSYEKL.

Regarding this clone: The same CDR3 arises from other DNA sequences in this sample as well. This chain connects TRBV6-1 to TRBJ2-1, with 9 bases lining up with TRBD2. Germline trimming cut 2 bases from V and 1 base from J; bases unmatched to any gene: 0. The germline V gene encodes CDR1 MNHNS and CDR2 SASEGT. The length of the CDR3 is 15 residues. This CDR3 reads CASSELAGSYNEQFF. The CDR3 DNA reads as TGTGCCAGCAGTGAACTAGCGGGGTCCTACAATGAGCAGTTCTTC.

The chain combines TRBV5-6 with TRBJ1-5; the D gene is possibly TRBD1 (6 bases). The CDR3 runs to 16 residues. Trimming stripped 0 bases from V and 2 bases from J, with 12 bases between. In germline, CDR1 is SGHDT, CDR2 YYEEEE. This CDR3 is CASSLGGQYGNQPQHF. The CDR3 DNA follows: TGTGCCAGCAGCTTGGGAGGACAGTACGGCAATCAGCCCCAGCATTTT.

J is TRBJ1-2 and V is TRBV10-3; perhaps TRBD1 as D (6 bases). Trimming cost V 0 bases and J 8 bases, with 13 bases left between them. The CDR3 length is 14 residues. CDR1 and CDR2 from the germline V gene are ENHRY and SYGVKD. The CDR3: CAISESGATSGYTF. CDR3 nucleotides: TGTGCCATCAGTGAGTCGGGGGCTACGTCAGGCTACACCTTC.

The chain is built from TRBV5-8 and TRBJ2-7; 7 bases are a match to TRBD1. The CDR3 extends over 15 amino acids. J lost 7 bases, V lost 4 bases, and 14 bases had no gene match. Germline values: CDR1 SGHTS, CDR2 YDEGEE. The CDR3 DNA sequence: TGTGCCAGCAGCCTAGGGACAGCTCCTTCTGAAGAGCAGTACTTC. As protein: CASSLGTAPSEEQYF. The full variable domain, in which reference TRBV5-8 and TRBJ2-7 provide the parts outside the CDR3, is EAGVTQSPTHLIKTRGQQATLRCSPISGHTSVYWYQQALGLGLQFLLWYDEGEERNRGNFPPRFSGRQFPNYSSELNVNALELEDSALYLCASSLGTAPSEEQYFGPGTRLTVT.

The rearrangement uses TRBV19 and TRBJ2-3, with a possible D match to TRBD2 (5 bases). This CDR3 comprises 14 residues. Germline lookup yields CDR1 LNHDA and CDR2 SQIVND (reference sequence). Between the trimmed V and J ends, which lost 5 bases and 4 bases, there was a span of 13 bases. The CDR3 nucleotides read TGTGCCAGTAGTCCCACGAGGGCCTCAGATACGCAGTATTTT. Protein sequence: CASSPTRASDTQYF.

CDR3 loop: CASSFPGGNTEAFF. The CDR3 coding sequence is TGTGCCAGCAGCTTCCCGGGAGGGAACACTGAAGCTTTCTTT. The chain employs TRBV5-6 and TRBJ1-1; D uncertain. Germline lookup yields CDR1 SGHDT and CDR2 YYEEEE. V shed 2 bases and J shed 1 base, with 9 bases lying between them. The CDR3 has 14 amino acids.

J is TRBJ2-7 and V is TRBV25-1; TRBD1 aligns across 8 bases. From germline, CDR1 is MGHDK and CDR2 SYGVNS. The CDR3 is made up of 16 amino acids. The J segment lost 6 bases and the V segment lost 2 bases, leaving 12 bases of the junction unmatched. The CDR3 protein is CASSEGAGTGASEQYF. As DNA, the CDR3 is TGTGCCAGCAGTGAAGGAGCCGGGACAGGCGCCTCCGAGCAGTACTTC.